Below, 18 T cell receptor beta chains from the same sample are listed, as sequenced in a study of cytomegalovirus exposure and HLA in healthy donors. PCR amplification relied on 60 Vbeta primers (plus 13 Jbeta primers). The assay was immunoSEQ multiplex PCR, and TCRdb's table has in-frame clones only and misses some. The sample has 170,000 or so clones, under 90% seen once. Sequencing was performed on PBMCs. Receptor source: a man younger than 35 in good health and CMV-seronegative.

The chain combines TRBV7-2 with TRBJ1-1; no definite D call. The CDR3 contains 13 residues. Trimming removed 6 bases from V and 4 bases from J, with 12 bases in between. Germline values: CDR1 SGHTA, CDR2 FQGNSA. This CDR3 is CASRFTEGTEAFF. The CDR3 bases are TGTGCCAGCAGGTTTACAGAGGGCACTGAAGCTTTCTTT.

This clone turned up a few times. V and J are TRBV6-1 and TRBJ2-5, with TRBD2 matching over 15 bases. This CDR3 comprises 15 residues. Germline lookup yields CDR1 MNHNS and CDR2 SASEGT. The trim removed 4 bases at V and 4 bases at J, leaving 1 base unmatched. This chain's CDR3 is CASSGTSGGAETQYF. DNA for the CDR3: TGTGCCAGCAGTGGGACTAGCGGGGGGGCAGAGACCCAGTACTTC.

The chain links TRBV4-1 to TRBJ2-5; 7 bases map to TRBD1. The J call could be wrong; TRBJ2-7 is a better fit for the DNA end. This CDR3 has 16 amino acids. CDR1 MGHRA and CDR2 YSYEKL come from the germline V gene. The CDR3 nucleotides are TGCGCCAGCAGCCGCCAACACCGGGACAGTTCCTACGAGCAGTACTTC. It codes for CASSRQHRDSSYEQYF.

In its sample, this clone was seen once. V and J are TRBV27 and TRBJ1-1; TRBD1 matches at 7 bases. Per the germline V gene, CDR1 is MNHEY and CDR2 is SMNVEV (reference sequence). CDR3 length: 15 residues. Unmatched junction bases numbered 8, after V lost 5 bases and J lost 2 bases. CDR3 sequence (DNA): TGTGCCAGCAGTACGACAGGGACCCCCAACACTGAAGCTTTCTTT. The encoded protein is CASSTTGTPNTEAFF.

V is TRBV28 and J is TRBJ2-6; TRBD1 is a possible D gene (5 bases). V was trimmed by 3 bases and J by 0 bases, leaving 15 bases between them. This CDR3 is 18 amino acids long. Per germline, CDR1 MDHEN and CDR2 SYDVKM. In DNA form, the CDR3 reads TGTGCCAGCAGTTTTAGGCAGGGTAAAAGCTCTGGGGCCAACGTCCTGACTTTC. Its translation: CASSFRQGKSSGANVLTF. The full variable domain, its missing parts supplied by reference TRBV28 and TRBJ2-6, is DVKVTQSSRYLVKRTGEKVFLECVQDMDHENMFWYRQDPGLGLRLIYFSYDVKMKEKGDIPEGYSVSREKKERFSLILESASTNQTSMYLCASSFRQGKSSGANVLTFGAGSRLTVL.

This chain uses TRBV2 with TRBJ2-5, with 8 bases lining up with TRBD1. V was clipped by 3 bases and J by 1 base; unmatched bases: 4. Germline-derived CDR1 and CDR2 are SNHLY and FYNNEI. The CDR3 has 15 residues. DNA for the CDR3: TGTGCCAGCAGTGACCCGGACAGGGTCCAAGAGACCCAGTACTTC. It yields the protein CASSDPDRVQETQYF. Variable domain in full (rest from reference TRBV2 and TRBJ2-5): EPEVTQTPSHQVTQMGQEVILRCVPISNHLYFYWYRQILGQKVEFLVSFYNNEISEKSEIFDDQFSVERPDGSNFTLKIRSTKLEDSAMYFCASSDPDRVQETQYFGPGTRLLVL.

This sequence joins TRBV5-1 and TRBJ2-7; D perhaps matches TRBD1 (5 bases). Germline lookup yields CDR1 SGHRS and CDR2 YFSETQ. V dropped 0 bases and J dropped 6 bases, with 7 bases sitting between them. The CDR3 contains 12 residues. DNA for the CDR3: TGCGCCAGCAGCTTGGTAGGGGTCGAGCAGTACTTC. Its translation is CASSLVGVEQYF.

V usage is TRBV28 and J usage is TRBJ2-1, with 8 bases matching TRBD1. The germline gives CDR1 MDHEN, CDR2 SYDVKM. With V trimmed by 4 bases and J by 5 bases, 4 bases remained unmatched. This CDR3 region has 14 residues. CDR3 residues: CASSYRGIHNEQFF. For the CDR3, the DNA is TGTGCCAGCAGTTACAGGGGGATACACAATGAGCAGTTCTTC.

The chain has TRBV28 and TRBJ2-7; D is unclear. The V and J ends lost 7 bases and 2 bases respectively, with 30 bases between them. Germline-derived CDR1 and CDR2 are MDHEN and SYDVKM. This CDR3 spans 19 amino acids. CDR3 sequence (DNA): TGTGCCAGCACTCATAAGAGGAAAGGAGACCGTAGTCCCCCCTACGAGCAGTACTTC. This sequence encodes CASTHKRKGDRSPPYEQYF. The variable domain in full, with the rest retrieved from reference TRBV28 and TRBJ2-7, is DVKVTQSSRYLVKRTGEKVFLECVQDMDHENMFWYRQDPGLGLRLIYFSYDVKMKEKGDIPEGYSVSREKKERFSLILESASTNQTSMYLCASTHKRKGDRSPPYEQYFGPGTRLTVT.

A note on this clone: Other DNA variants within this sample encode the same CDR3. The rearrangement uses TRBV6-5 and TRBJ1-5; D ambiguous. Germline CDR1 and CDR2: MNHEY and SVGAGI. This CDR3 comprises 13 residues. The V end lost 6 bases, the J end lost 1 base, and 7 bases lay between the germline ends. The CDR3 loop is CASSLGSNQPQHF. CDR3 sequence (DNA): TGTGCCAGCAGCCTGGGCAGCAATCAGCCCCAGCATTTT.

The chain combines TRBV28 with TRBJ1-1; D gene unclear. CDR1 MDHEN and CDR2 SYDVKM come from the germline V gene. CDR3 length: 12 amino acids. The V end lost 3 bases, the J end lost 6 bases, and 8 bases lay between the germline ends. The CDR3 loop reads CASSFGFPEAFF. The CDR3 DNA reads TGTGCCAGCAGTTTTGGCTTTCCTGAAGCTTTCTTT. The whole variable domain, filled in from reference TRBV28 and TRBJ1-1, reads DVKVTQSSRYLVKRTGEKVFLECVQDMDHENMFWYRQDPGLGLRLIYFSYDVKMKEKGDIPEGYSVSREKKERFSLILESASTNQTSMYLCASSFGFPEAFFGQGTRLTVV.

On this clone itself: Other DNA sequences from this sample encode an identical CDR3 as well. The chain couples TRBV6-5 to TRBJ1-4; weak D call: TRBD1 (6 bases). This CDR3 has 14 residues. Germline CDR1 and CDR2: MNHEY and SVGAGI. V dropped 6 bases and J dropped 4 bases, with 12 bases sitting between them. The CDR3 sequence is CASRLGQLNEKLFF. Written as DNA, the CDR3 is TGTGCCAGCAGACTCGGACAGCTTAATGAAAAACTGTTTTTT.

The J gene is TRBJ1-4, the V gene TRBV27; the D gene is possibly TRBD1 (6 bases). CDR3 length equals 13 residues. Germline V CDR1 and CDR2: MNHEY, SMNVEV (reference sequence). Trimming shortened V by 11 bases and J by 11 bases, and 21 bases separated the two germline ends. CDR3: CASSLGGLGKLFF. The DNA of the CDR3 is TGTGCCTCTTCCCTGGGGGGGCTTGGGAAACTGTTTTTT.

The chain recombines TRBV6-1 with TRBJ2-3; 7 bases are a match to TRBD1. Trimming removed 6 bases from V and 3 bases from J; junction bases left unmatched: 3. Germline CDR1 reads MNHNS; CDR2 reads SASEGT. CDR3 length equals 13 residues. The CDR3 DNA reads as TGTGCCAGCAGCTTGACAGGGACAGATACGCAGTATTTT. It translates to CASSLTGTDTQYF.

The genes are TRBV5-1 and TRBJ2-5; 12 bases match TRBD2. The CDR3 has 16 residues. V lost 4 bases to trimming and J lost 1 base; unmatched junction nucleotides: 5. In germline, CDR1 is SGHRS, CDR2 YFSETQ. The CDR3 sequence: CASSPGTSGLQETQYF. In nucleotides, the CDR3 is TGCGCCAGCAGCCCCGGGACTAGCGGGCTCCAAGAGACCCAGTACTTC.

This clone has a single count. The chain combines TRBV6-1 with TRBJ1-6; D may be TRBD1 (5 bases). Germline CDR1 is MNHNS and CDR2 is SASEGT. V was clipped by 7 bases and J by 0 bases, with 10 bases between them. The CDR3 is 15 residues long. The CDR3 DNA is TGTGCCAGCATCCAGGGAAGCTCCTATAATTCACCCCTCCACTTT. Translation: CASIQGSSYNSPLHF.

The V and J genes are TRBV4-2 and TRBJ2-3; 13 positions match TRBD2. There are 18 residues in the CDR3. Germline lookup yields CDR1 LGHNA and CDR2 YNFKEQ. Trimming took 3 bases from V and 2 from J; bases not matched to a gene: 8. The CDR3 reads CASSQAGTSGASTDTQYF. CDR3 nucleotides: TGTGCCAGCAGCCAGGCCGGGACTAGCGGGGCCTCCACAGATACGCAGTATTTT.

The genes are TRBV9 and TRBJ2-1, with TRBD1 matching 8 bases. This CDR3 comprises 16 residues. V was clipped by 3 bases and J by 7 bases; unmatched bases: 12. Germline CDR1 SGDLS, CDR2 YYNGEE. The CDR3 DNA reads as TGTGCCAGCAGCGACCCCGTGGGGACAGGTGGTAATGAGCAGTTCTTC. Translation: CASSDPVGTGGNEQFF.